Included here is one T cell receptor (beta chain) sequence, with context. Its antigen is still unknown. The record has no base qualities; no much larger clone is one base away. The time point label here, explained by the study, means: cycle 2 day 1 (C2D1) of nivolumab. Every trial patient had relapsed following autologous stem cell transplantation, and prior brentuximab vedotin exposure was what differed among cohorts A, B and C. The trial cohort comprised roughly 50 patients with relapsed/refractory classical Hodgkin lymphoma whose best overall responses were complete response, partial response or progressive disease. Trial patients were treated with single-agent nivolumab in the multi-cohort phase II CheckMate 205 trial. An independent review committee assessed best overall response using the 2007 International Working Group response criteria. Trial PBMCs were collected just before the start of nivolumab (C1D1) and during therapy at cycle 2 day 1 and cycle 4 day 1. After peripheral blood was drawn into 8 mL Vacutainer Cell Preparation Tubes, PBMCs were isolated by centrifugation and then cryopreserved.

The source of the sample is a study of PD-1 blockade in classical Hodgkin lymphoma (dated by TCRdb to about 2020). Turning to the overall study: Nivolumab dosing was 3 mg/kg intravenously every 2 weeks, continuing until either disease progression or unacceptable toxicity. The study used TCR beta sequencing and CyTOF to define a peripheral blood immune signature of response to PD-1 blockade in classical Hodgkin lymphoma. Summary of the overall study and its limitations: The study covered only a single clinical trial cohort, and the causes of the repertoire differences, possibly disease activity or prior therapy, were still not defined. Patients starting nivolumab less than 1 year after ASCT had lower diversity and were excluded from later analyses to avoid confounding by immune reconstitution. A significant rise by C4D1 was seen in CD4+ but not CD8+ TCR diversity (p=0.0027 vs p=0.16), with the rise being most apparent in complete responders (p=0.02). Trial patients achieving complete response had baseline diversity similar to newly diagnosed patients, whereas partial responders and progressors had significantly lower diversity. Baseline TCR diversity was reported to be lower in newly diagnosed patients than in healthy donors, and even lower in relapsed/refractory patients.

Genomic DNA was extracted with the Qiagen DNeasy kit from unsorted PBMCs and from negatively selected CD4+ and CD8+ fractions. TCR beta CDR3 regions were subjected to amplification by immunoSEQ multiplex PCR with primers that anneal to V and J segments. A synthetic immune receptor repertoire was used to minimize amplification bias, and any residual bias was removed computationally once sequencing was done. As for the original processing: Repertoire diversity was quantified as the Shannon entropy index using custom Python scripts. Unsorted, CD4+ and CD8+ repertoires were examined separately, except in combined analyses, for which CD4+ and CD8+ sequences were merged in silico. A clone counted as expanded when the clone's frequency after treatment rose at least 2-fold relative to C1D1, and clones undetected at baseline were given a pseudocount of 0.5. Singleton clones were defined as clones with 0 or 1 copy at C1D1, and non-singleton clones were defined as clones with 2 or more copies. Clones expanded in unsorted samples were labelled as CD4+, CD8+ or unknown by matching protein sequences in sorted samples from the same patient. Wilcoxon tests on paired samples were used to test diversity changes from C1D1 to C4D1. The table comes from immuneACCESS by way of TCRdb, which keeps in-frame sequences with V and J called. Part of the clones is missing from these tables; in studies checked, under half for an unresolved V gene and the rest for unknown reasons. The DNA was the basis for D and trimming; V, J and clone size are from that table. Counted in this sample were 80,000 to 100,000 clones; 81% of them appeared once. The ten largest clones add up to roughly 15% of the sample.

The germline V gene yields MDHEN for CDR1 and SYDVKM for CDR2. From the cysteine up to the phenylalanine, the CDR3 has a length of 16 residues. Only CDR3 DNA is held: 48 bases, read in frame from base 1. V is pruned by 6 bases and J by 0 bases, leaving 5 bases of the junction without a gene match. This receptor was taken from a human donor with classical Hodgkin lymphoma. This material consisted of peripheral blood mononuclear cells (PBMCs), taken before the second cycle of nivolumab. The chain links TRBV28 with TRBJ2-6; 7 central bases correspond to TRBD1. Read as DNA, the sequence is TGTGCCAGCAGCCCAGGGGGTAGCTCTGGGGCCAACGTCCTGACTTTC. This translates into CASSPGGSSGANVLTF.